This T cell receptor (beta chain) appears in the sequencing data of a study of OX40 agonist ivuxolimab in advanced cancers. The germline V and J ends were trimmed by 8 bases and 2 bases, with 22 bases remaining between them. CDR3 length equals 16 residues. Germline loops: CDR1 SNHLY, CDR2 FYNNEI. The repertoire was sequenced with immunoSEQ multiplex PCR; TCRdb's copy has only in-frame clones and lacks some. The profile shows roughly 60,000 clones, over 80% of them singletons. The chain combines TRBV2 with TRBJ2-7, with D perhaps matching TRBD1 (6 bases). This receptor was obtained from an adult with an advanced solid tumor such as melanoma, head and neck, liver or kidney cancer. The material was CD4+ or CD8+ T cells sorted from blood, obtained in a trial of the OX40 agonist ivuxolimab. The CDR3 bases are TGTGCCAGCTCCCCTGAGCTGGGGACACCAGCCTACGAGCAGTACTTC. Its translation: CASSPELGTPAYEQYF. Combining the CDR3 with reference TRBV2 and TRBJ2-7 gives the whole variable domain EPEVTQTPSHQVTQMGQEVILRCVPISNHLYFYWYRQILGQKVEFLVSFYNNEISEKSEIFDDQFSVERPDGSNFTLKIRSTKLEDSAMYFCASSPELGTPAYEQYFGPGTRLTVT.